The present T cell receptor (beta chain) was sequenced within a study of T cell responses to AZD1222 COVID-19 vaccine. Study-level points and caveats: There were mostly white British donors and more females than males, and clonal diversity was possibly underestimated. Researchers report vaccine-associated CD4 TCRs spanning spike, with dominance at 160-218 and 743-854.

For this clone: Its antigen is as yet unknown.

The assay was immunoSEQ multiplex PCR, and TCRdb's table has in-frame clones only and misses some. The sample consists of roughly 120,000 clones, about 87% of them appearing once. This CDR3 is 15 amino acids long. CDR1 is MNHEY and CDR2 is SVGEGT in the germline V gene. Deletions cut 5 bases from V and 0 bases from J, with 13 bases between. The chain employs TRBV6-2 or TRBV6-3 and TRBJ1-1, with TRBD1 as a possible D gene (6 bases). The sample here was peripheral blood, taken 28 days after the second AZD1222 dose. This sequence originates from an adult who received the AZD1222 COVID-19 vaccine. CDR3 DNA: TGTGCCAGCAGTCCCGCCGACAGGCTGAACACTGAAGCTTTCTTT. This translates into CASSPADRLNTEAFF.